The 11 T cell receptor beta chains reported below all come from one sample, sequenced in a study of OX40 agonist ivuxolimab in advanced cancers. The repertoire was sequenced with immunoSEQ multiplex PCR; TCRdb's copy has only in-frame clones and lacks some. The repertoire holds approximately 90,000 clones, with more than 80% as singletons. This specimen was CD4+ or CD8+ T cells sorted from blood, taken in a trial of the OX40 agonist ivuxolimab. The receptor set was obtained from an adult with an advanced solid tumor such as melanoma, head and neck, liver or kidney cancer.

V and J are TRBV9 and TRBJ2-3; 8 nucleotides agree with TRBD1. The CDR3 length is 15 residues. V lost 5 bases to trimming and J lost 0 bases; unmatched junction nucleotides: 5. The germline V gene has CDR1 SGDLS and CDR2 YYNGEE. In DNA, the CDR3 is TGTGCCAGCAGTCAACAGGGGGAAAGCACAGATACGCAGTATTTT. It is translated as CASSQQGESTDTQYF.

V gene TRBV13 combines with J gene TRBJ2-7; a weak D match, TRBD1 (7 bases). Trimming took off 1 base at V and 3 bases at J, with 16 bases between the two ends. Germline loops: CDR1 PRHDT, CDR2 FYEKMQ (reference sequence). This CDR3 spans 16 amino acids. The CDR3 sequence is CASSLEAGGFGYEQYF. Here the CDR3 DNA reads TGTGCCAGCAGCTTAGAGGCAGGGGGGTTTGGCTACGAGCAGTACTTC.

V is TRBV5-1 and J is TRBJ2-3; TRBD2 matches at 10 bases. Germline-derived CDR1 and CDR2 are SGHRS and YFSETQ. The V and J ends lost 4 bases and 4 bases, in that order; junction bases with no gene match: 3. This CDR3 region has 14 residues. CDR3 sequence reads: CASSQTSGPDTQYF. The CDR3 DNA sequence: TGCGCCAGCAGCCAGACTAGCGGGCCAGATACGCAGTATTTT.

The chain is built from TRBV11-3 and TRBJ2-2, with a possible D match to TRBD2 (5 bases). Between the trimmed V and J ends, which lost 4 bases and 6 bases, there was a span of 9 bases. The length of the CDR3 is 13 residues. Germline loops: CDR1 SGHNT, CDR2 YENEEA. CDR3 coding DNA: TGTGCCAGCAGCTATGGGAGCGCCGGGGAGCTGTTTTTT. Residues: CASSYGSAGELFF.

This chain links TRBV9 with TRBJ2-1; 10 nucleotides line up with TRBD2. Trimming at V came to 7 bases and at J to 8 bases, leaving 12 bases not matched to a gene. Germline V CDR1 and CDR2: SGDLS, YYNGEE. CDR3 size: 15 residues. CDR3 region: CASGVAGGPPDEQFF. Here the CDR3 DNA reads TGTGCCAGCGGGGTAGCGGGAGGCCCCCCCGATGAGCAGTTCTTC.

In its sample, this clone was seen a few times. The chain recombines TRBV5-1 with TRBJ2-1; 7 nucleotides match TRBD2. V was pared by 0 bases and J by 5 bases, with 14 bases of the junction left unmatched. This CDR3 is 18 amino acids long. The V gene's germline CDR1 is SGHRS and CDR2 YFSETQ. CDR3 in amino acids: CASSLARTSARGDNEQFF. The CDR3 DNA follows: TGCGCCAGCAGCTTGGCCAGAACTAGCGCTCGGGGGGACAATGAGCAGTTCTTC.

The V and J genes are TRBV5-6 and TRBJ2-1; 14 bases agree with TRBD2. The V segment lost 4 bases and the J segment 13 bases; nucleotides outside the gene matches: 16. Germline loops: CDR1 SGHDT, CDR2 YYEEEE. This CDR3 spans 17 amino acids. This CDR3 is CASSRGTSGSTLVVQFF. The CDR3 DNA sequence: TGTGCCAGCAGCCGCGGGACTAGCGGGAGTACTCTCGTAGTACAGTTCTTC.

This sequence joins TRBV7-2 and TRBJ2-1; D remains ambiguous. This CDR3 is built from 14 residues. Trimming stripped 2 bases from V and 8 bases from J, with 13 bases between. Germline lookup yields CDR1 SGHTA and CDR2 FQGNSA. CDR3 sequence (DNA): TGTGCCAGCAGCTTACGCCGGGTAGTTGATGAGCAGTTCTTC. It encodes CASSLRRVVDEQFF.

The rearrangement links TRBV28 to TRBJ1-1; no clear D. Deletions cut 4 bases from V and 5 bases from J, with 14 bases between. The germline V gene encodes CDR1 MDHEN and CDR2 SYDVKM. The CDR3 sequence is 14 residues long. Written as DNA, the CDR3 is TGTGCCAGCAGTTGGAGGGTCCAAGGGACTGAAGCTTTCTTT. It yields the protein CASSWRVQGTEAFF.

The J gene is TRBJ2-2, the V gene TRBV7-9, with TRBD1 as a possible D gene (6 bases). The length of the CDR3 is 14 residues. The ends were cut back, 7 bases at V and 4 bases at J, with 13 bases in the middle. CDR1 is SEHNR, CDR2 FQNEAQ, per germline (reference sequence). Written as DNA, the CDR3 is TGTGCCAGCATCGAAGGGGGTATCACCGGGGAGCTGTTTTTT. Its protein is CASIEGGITGELFF.

V usage is TRBV18 and J usage is TRBJ2-1; 7 positions match TRBD1. Germline V CDR1 and CDR2: KGHSH, LQKENI. The junction had 3 bases not matched to a gene; V was cut back by 2 bases and J by 2 bases. This CDR3 comprises 15 residues. CDR3 in amino acids: CASSPNQGAYNEQFF. Written as DNA, the CDR3 is TGTGCCAGCTCACCAAACCAGGGGGCCTACAATGAGCAGTTCTTC.